The 12 T cell receptor beta chains listed next were all sequenced from one sample in a study of blood T cell repertoires in COVID-19 (dated by TCRdb to 2019 to 2021). Library creation used the immunoSEQ multiplex PCR assay. The clones in this table, taken by TCRdb from immuneACCESS, are in-frame only. Not every clone is retained; where verified, under half of the shortfall comes from an unresolved V gene, and the cause of the rest is unknown. Here the sample has approximately 270,000 clones; around 81% occur a single time. The ten largest clones capture around a sixth of the sample. Sequencing was done on a sample of peripheral blood. The receptors were sampled from a person aged 65 to 79 with COVID-19, enrolled during active disease.

The rearrangement links TRBV3-1 (or the pseudogene TRBV3-2) to TRBJ2-4; 8 bases are a match to TRBD2. The CDR3 runs to 17 residues. Unmatched junction bases numbered 4, after V lost 0 bases and J lost 0 bases. Per the germline V gene, CDR1 is LGHDT and CDR2 is YNNKEL (reference sequence). CDR3 sequence reads: CASSQDRRGVAKNIQYF. DNA of the CDR3: TGTGCCAGCAGCCAAGATCGGCGGGGGGTAGCCAAAAACATTCAGTACTTC.

The rearrangement uses TRBV29-1 and TRBJ1-2, with unresolved D. CDR3 length equals 11 residues. V was trimmed by 4 bases and J by 4 bases, leaving 7 bases between them. Looked up from germline, CDR1 is SQVTM and CDR2 is ANQGSEA. CDR3 in amino acids: CSVAAGYGYTF. The CDR3 DNA sequence: TGCAGCGTTGCGGCAGGCTATGGCTACACCTTC.

The chain couples TRBV27 to TRBJ2-7; 11 bases line up with TRBD2. The germline gives CDR1 MNHEY, CDR2 SMNVEV (reference sequence). J lost 6 bases, V lost 4 bases, and 20 bases had no gene match. This CDR3 comprises 19 residues. In DNA form, the CDR3 reads TGTGCCAGCAGTTCCCAAGCCCTTCATCCTAGCGGGGGGCGCGGCGAGCAGTACTTC. It is translated as CASSSQALHPSGGRGEQYF.

CDR3: CASSRQGAFSNEQFF. CDR3 DNA sequence: TGTGCCAGCAGCCGTCAGGGGGCTTTTTCTAATGAGCAGTTCTTC. The chain couples TRBV7-2 to TRBJ2-1, with TRBD1 identical over 8 bases. Germline CDR1 SGHTA, CDR2 FQGNSA. J was trimmed by 7 bases and V by 5 bases; bases with no gene match: 10. The CDR3 is 15 residues long.

This chain uses TRBV6-6 with TRBJ1-1; no clear D gene. The CDR3 consists of 14 residues. Germline V CDR1 and CDR2: MNHNY, SVGAGI (reference sequence). Trimming pared 2 bases from V and 4 bases from J, leaving 11 bases between. The CDR3, as DNA: TGTGCCAGCAGTTACGTTGGGTTAGCCACTGAAGCTTTCTTT. Translated: CASSYVGLATEAFF.

CDR3 nucleotide sequence: TGCGCCAGCAGCTTTTCGGCGGGGGGGCAAGAGACCCAGTACTTC. This gives the protein CASSFSAGGQETQYF. This chain joins TRBV5-1 and TRBJ2-5, with TRBD2 matching over 9 bases. The CDR3 is 15 residues long. CDR1 is SGHRS and CDR2 is YFSETQ in the germline V gene. V was clipped by 2 bases and J by 2 bases; unmatched bases: 4. Full variable domain (outside the CDR3, taken from reference TRBV5-1 and TRBJ2-5): KAGVTQTPRYLIKTRGQQVTLSCSPISGHRSVSWYQQTPGQGLQFLFEYFSETQRNKGNFPGRFSGRQFSNSRSEMNVSTLELGDSALYLCASSFSAGGQETQYFGPGTRLLVL.

Only one count was recorded for this clone. Other DNA sequences in this specimen translate into the identical CDR3. The CDR3 bases are TGTGCCAGCAGTTACTCCGGGACAGACTATGGCTACACCTTC. Protein product: CASSYSGTDYGYTF. V usage is TRBV6-2 or TRBV6-3 and J usage is TRBJ1-2; 7 bases are shared with TRBD1. Germline assignment: CDR1 MNHEY and CDR2 SVGEGT. With V trimmed by 0 bases and J by 3 bases, 1 base remained unmatched. This CDR3 spans 14 amino acids.

The V gene is TRBV30, the J gene TRBJ1-2; tentatively, D is TRBD1 (6 bases). V lost 4 bases and J lost 2, with 11 bases in between. The CDR3 is made up of 13 amino acids. Per the germline V gene, CDR1 is GTSNPN and CDR2 is SVGIG (reference sequence). CDR3 coding DNA: TGTGCCTGGATTCAGGGGCAGAACTATGGCTACACCTTC. This translates into CAWIQGQNYGYTF. Looking up the rest from reference TRBV30 and TRBJ1-2 gives the full variable domain: SQTIHQWPATLVQPVGSPLSLECTVEGTSNPNLYWYRQAAGRGLQLLFYSVGIGQISSEVPQNLSASRPQDRQFILSSKKLLLSDSGFYLCAWIQGQNYGYTFGSGTRLTVV.

The CDR3 sequence is CASSRGVPGLAGGQETQYF. For the CDR3, the DNA is TGCGCCAGCAGCCGGGGCGTACCGGGACTAGCGGGAGGTCAAGAGACCCAGTACTTC. J is TRBJ2-5 and V is TRBV5-1; 15 bases are shared with TRBD2. V shed 4 bases, J shed 2 bases, and the junction held 12 bases outside the gene matches. CDR3 size: 19 residues. Germline loops: CDR1 SGHRS, CDR2 YFSETQ.

The chain employs TRBV2 and TRBJ1-3, with D unclear. Per germline, CDR1 SNHLY and CDR2 FYNNEI. This CDR3 is 14 amino acids long. Between the trimmed V and J ends, which lost 6 bases and 4 bases, there was a span of 13 bases. The CDR3 DNA reads as TGTGCCAGCAGCGACGGGGTTGGCGGAAACACCATATATTTT. Translating it yields CASSDGVGGNTIYF.

This clone showed up just once. This chain uses TRBV6-6 with TRBJ1-1; no definite D call. The CDR3 totals 14 residues. Per the germline V gene, CDR1 is MNHNY and CDR2 is SVGAGI (reference sequence). V was shortened by 6 bases and J by 4 bases, with 15 bases between the two germline ends. The CDR3 region has the DNA TGTGCCAGCAGAAGGGCGGGGAGGGTCACTGAAGCTTTCTTT. This gives the protein CASRRAGRVTEAFF.

The gene calls are TRBV10-3 and TRBJ2-2; a weak D match, TRBD1 (5 bases). The CDR3 has 14 residues. Germline V gene sequence: CDR1 ENHRY, CDR2 SYGVKD. Trimming removed 5 bases at V and 3 bases at J, with 10 bases between. Written as DNA, the CDR3 is TGTGCCATCAGTTCTGACAGATACACCGGGGAGCTGTTTTTT. This sequence encodes CAISSDRYTGELFF.